Listed here are 26 T cell receptor beta chains from one sample, sequenced in a study of T cell changes during pregnancy in multiple sclerosis. Profiling relied on immunoSEQ multiplex PCR, and the TCRdb table lists in-frame clones only, not all of them. Seen here are roughly 110,000 clones, 80% to 95% observed once, and the top ten hold less than 2%. Source: peripheral blood, taken in the third trimester of pregnancy. These receptors originate from a female donor with multiple sclerosis, enrolled in a pregnancy study.

The CDR3 sequence is CASSDTLKPYGYTF. DNA of the CDR3: TGTGCCAGCAGTGACACACTAAAGCCCTATGGCTACACCTTC. The chain has TRBV6-1 and TRBJ1-2, with D uncertain. The CDR3 runs to 14 residues. V gave up 3 bases and J gave up 4 bases, with 12 bases separating them. CDR1 and CDR2 (germline): MNHNS, SASEGT.

The rearrangement links TRBV21-1 to TRBJ2-3; TRBD2, the table's D call, lacks a check against the DNA. TRBV21-1 corresponds to a pseudogene. The CDR3 runs to 16 residues. The CDR3 DNA follows: TGTGCCAGCAGTCAGCGGGAGGGGCCCGGCACAGATACGCAGTATTTT. The encoded protein is CASSQREGPGTDTQYF.

V gene TRBV18 combines with J gene TRBJ2-7, with D maybe TRBD1 (6 bases). CDR1 KGHSH and CDR2 LQKENI come from the germline V gene. This CDR3 spans 13 amino acids. The V and J ends lost 8 bases and 7 bases respectively, with 18 bases between them. CDR3 in amino acids: CASTSQGFSEQYF. The CDR3 nucleotides read TGTGCCAGCACGTCTCAGGGGTTCTCGGAGCAGTACTTC.

This rearrangement joins TRBV10-2 to TRBJ2-3; D ambiguous. The CDR3 sequence is 16 residues long. With 2 bases removed from V and 4 bases from J, the gap between germline ends came to 16 bases. Germline CDR1 WSHSY, CDR2 SAAADI. In nucleotides, the CDR3 is TGCGCCAGCAGTGAGGGTTTCAGGCGCTCCGCAGATACGCAGTATTTT. Its translation is CASSEGFRRSADTQYF.

This chain links TRBV5-6 with TRBJ2-7; the match to TRBD2 covers 9 bases. CDR1 and CDR2 from the germline V gene are SGHDT and YYEEEE. Germline trimming cut 4 bases from V and 1 base from J; bases unmatched to any gene: 12. The CDR3 has 17 residues. The CDR3 sequence: CASSPLRGSGGSYEQYF. The CDR3 DNA is TGTGCCAGCAGCCCCCTCCGGGGGAGCGGGGGGTCCTACGAGCAGTACTTC.

The J gene is TRBJ2-1, the V gene TRBV11-2, with a weak D call TRBD2 (5 bases). The CDR3 loop spans 12 amino acids. Germline values: CDR1 SGHAT, CDR2 FQNNGV. V shed 1 base and J shed 7 bases, with 5 bases lying between them. This CDR3 reads CASSLAGNEQFF. CDR3 in DNA: TGTGCCAGCAGCTTAGCGGGGAATGAGCAGTTCTTC.

The V gene is TRBV5-1, the J gene TRBJ2-1; 12 bases map to TRBD1. This CDR3 spans 16 amino acids. Trimming removed 0 bases from V and 7 bases from J; junction bases left unmatched: 5. Germline V gene sequence: CDR1 SGHRS, CDR2 YFSETQ. CDR3 loop: CASSLVGTGGLNEQFF. CDR3 in DNA: TGCGCCAGCAGCTTGGTCGGGACAGGGGGCTTAAATGAGCAGTTCTTC.

This clone showed up just once. This sequence joins TRBV9 and TRBJ2-5; 9 positions agree with TRBD2. The V segment lost 2 bases and the J segment 5 bases; nucleotides outside the gene matches: 10. The V gene's germline CDR1 is SGDLS and CDR2 YYNGEE. The CDR3 contains 16 residues. The CDR3 region is CASSVGGGAFLETQYF. The CDR3 DNA reads as TGTGCCAGCAGCGTTGGCGGGGGGGCCTTTTTGGAGACCCAGTACTTC.

V usage is TRBV28 and J usage is TRBJ2-1; 9 bases fit TRBD2. J gave up 9 bases and V 10 bases, and 13 bases lay outside the gene matches. The CDR3 runs 14 residues. Looked up from germline, CDR1 is MDHEN and CDR2 is SYDVKM. The DNA of the CDR3 is TGTGCCACCCAGGGTGGCGGGAGGGCAGGTGAGCAGTTCTTC. Residues: CATQGGGRAGEQFF.

The V gene is TRBV28, the J gene TRBJ1-5, with a weak D call TRBD1 (6 bases). With 6 bases removed from V and 4 bases from J, the gap between germline ends came to 13 bases. Germline V gives CDR1 MDHEN, CDR2 SYDVKM. This CDR3 is built from 14 residues. The chain's CDR3 is CASSSPGVNQPQHF. CDR3 coding DNA: TGTGCCAGCAGCAGCCCAGGGGTAAATCAGCCCCAGCATTTT.

This clone was seen just once. The gene calls are TRBV6-1 and TRBJ2-7; TRBD1 might be the D (5 bases). Per the germline V gene, CDR1 is MNHNS and CDR2 is SASEGT. This CDR3 contains 14 residues. The V end was cut by 2 bases, the J end by 1 base, with 9 bases between. The CDR3 is CASSEFDRSYEQYF. Written as DNA, the CDR3 is TGTGCCAGCAGTGAATTCGACAGATCCTACGAGCAGTACTTC.

The chain combines TRBV28 with TRBJ1-5; 7 bases map to TRBD1. The CDR3 runs 17 residues. CDR1 is MDHEN, CDR2 SYDVKM, per germline. The J segment lost 4 bases and the V segment lost 8 bases, leaving 17 bases of the junction unmatched. The CDR3 coding sequence is TGTGCCAGCGAAAGGGACAGCCTCGTCCGCATTAATCAGCCCCAGCATTTT. Amino acid sequence: CASERDSLVRINQPQHF.

The chain uses TRBV27 and TRBJ1-4; maybe TRBD1 (6 bases). The germline V gene encodes CDR1 MNHEY and CDR2 SMNVEV (reference sequence). The length of the CDR3 is 17 residues. Between the trimmed V and J ends, which lost 5 bases and 0 bases, there was a span of 16 bases. The CDR3 DNA sequence: TGTGCCAGCAGTCCCCTAACAGGGACGGCAACTAATGAAAAACTGTTTTTT. Amino acid sequence: CASSPLTGTATNEKLFF.

The chain links TRBV7-8 to TRBJ1-5, with 7 bases aligning to TRBD1. The CDR3 is 18 amino acids. In germline, CDR1 is SGHVS, CDR2 FQNEAQ. V was clipped by 4 bases and J by 0 bases; unmatched bases: 12. For the CDR3, the DNA is TGTGCCAGCAGCTCAGGGACCTGGGACAGTTATAGCAATCAGCCCCAGCATTTT. Amino acid sequence: CASSSGTWDSYSNQPQHF.

This clone was found once. The V gene is TRBV19, the J gene TRBJ2-1; 8 bases line up with TRBD1. CDR3 length: 17 residues. Germline assignment: CDR1 LNHDA and CDR2 SQIVND (reference sequence). V was clipped by 7 bases and J by 3 bases; unmatched bases: 14. The CDR3 DNA reads as TGTGCCAGTAAGGATGACAGGGGCAATCCGCGCTACAATGAGCAGTTCTTC. Its translation is CASKDDRGNPRYNEQFF.

This chain joins TRBV18 and TRBJ1-1; TRBD1 matches 7 bases. The germline V gene has CDR1 KGHSH and CDR2 LQKENI. V lost 1 base, J lost 3 bases, and 2 bases stayed unmatched. The length of the CDR3 is 14 residues. For the CDR3, the DNA is TGTGCCAGCTCACCACGGCAGGGGGACACTGAAGCTTTCTTT. This encodes CASSPRQGDTEAFF.

This rearrangement joins TRBV27 to TRBJ1-4; possibly TRBD1 for D (5 bases). The CDR3 length is 16 residues. The germline V gene has CDR1 MNHEY and CDR2 SMNVEV (reference sequence). V was pared by 4 bases and J by 8 bases, with 20 bases between. Here the CDR3 DNA reads TGTGCCAGCAGTTCCAGACGGCCGGCAAGGGGAGAAAAACTGTTTTTT. Translated: CASSSRRPARGEKLFF.

This clone was counted a single time. The chain couples TRBV7-2 to TRBJ1-1; D is possibly TRBD1 (5 bases). The CDR3 contains 15 residues. The V gene lost 1 base and the J gene lost 2 bases, with 11 bases spanning the gap. The germline V gene encodes CDR1 SGHTA and CDR2 FQGNSA. The CDR3 DNA sequence: TGTGCCAGCAGCTTAGGAGCGGGGGGAAACACTGAAGCTTTCTTT. This gives the protein CASSLGAGGNTEAFF.

The rearrangement links TRBV7-9 to TRBJ1-4; D unresolved. This CDR3 has 16 amino acids. Germline-derived CDR1 and CDR2 are SEHNR and FQNEAQ (reference sequence). V was clipped by 2 bases and J by 4 bases, with 14 bases between them. This CDR3 reads CASSLTRTEGNEKLFF. The CDR3 nucleotides read TGTGCCAGCAGCTTAACTAGGACGGAGGGTAATGAAAAACTGTTTTTT.

The chain joins TRBV27 to TRBJ1-6, with D tentatively TRBD1 (5 bases). The CDR3 runs 15 residues. V was trimmed by 6 bases and J by 7 bases, leaving 16 bases between them. Germline V gene sequence: CDR1 MNHEY, CDR2 SMNVEV (reference sequence). The CDR3 spells CASSYTRQLNSPLHF. In nucleotides, the CDR3 is TGTGCCAGCAGCTACACGAGACAGCTCAATTCACCCCTCCACTTT.

The chain joins TRBV19 to TRBJ1-2; D might be TRBD1 (5 bases). Germline V lookup: CDR1 LNHDA, CDR2 SQIVND (reference sequence). The V end was cut by 4 bases, the J end by 4 bases, with 10 bases between. This CDR3 comprises 13 residues. The CDR3 bases are TGTGCCAGTAGTACTCGACAGTTCTATGGCTACACCTTC. Translating gives CASSTRQFYGYTF. Full variable domain (outside the CDR3, taken from reference TRBV19 and TRBJ1-2): DGGITQSPKYLFRKEGQNVTLSCEQNLNHDAMYWYRQDPGQGLRLIYYSQIVNDFQKGDIAEGYSVSREKKESFPLTVTSAQKNPTAFYLCASSTRQFYGYTFGSGTRLTVV.

V and J are TRBV28 and TRBJ1-4; the match to TRBD1 covers 7 bases. V was pared by 6 bases and J by 7 bases, with 8 bases of the junction left unmatched. Germline V CDR1 and CDR2: MDHEN, SYDVKM. This CDR3 is 14 amino acids long. The CDR3 is CASRIRGRGEKLFF. CDR3 nucleotides: TGTGCCAGCAGGATTAGGGGGCGGGGTGAAAAACTGTTTTTT.

The table lists this clone with a few counts. The rearrangement uses TRBV18 and TRBJ2-7; D is possibly TRBD1 (6 bases). This CDR3 is 13 amino acids long. Trimming removed 3 bases at V and 3 bases at J, with 9 bases between. Germline V lookup: CDR1 KGHSH, CDR2 LQKENI. CDR3 in amino acids: CASSPPGDYEQYF. The CDR3 DNA reads as TGTGCCAGCTCACCCCCAGGGGACTACGAGCAGTACTTC.

A note on this clone: Other DNA sequences in this specimen translate into the identical CDR3. The V and J genes are TRBV5-1 and TRBJ1-1, with D possibly matching TRBD1 (5 bases). From germline, CDR1 is SGHRS and CDR2 YFSETQ. V lost 0 bases, J lost 0 bases, and 6 bases lay in between. The CDR3 covers 14 residues. CDR3 nucleotide sequence: TGCGCCAGCAGCTTGGGGGGCTTGAACACTGAAGCTTTCTTT. Encoded protein: CASSLGGLNTEAFF.

This clone was seen a single time. The chain is built from TRBV11-2 and TRBJ1-6, with D tentatively TRBD1 (5 bases). V was cut by 8 bases and J by 6 bases, with 17 bases left in between. The CDR3 is 15 residues long. The germline CDR1 and CDR2 sequences are SGHAT and FQNNGV. This CDR3 is CASVQGGVGNSPLHF. CDR3 nucleotide sequence: TGTGCCAGCGTGCAGGGCGGGGTCGGTAATTCACCCCTCCACTTT.

The V gene is TRBV9, the J gene TRBJ2-7; D is unclear. CDR1 and CDR2 from the germline V gene are SGDLS and YYNGEE. The ends were cut back, 0 bases at V and 2 bases at J, with 9 bases in the middle. The CDR3 spans 14 residues. This CDR3 reads CASSVELQPYEQYF. The CDR3 DNA reads TGTGCCAGCAGCGTAGAGCTTCAACCCTACGAGCAGTACTTC.